The rows below give T cell receptor beta chains drawn from one sample of a study of CXCR3-negative and CXCR3-positive naive CD8 T cells. TCRdb reanalyzed the 5' RACE reads, giving one entry per CDR3 protein sequence and no DNA. The sample table includes 45,000 to 55,000 distinct CDR3 sequences. Material: memory CD8+ T cells from blood. All receptors derive from a human donor in good health. Some clones in this sample may be carry-over from other donors' samples. Each CDR3 is given with its conserved first and last residue. Only part of the rows carry a size: once, few, many, or a class if the clone is expanded.

cdr3_length j_call v_call clone_size cdr3_aa
11 TRBJ1-1 TRBV29-1 - CSVEENTEAFF
17 TRBJ2-5 TRBV13 - CASSLGASGGAMETQYF
13 TRBJ2-1 TRBV10-3 - CAISEVPTGEQFF
13 TRBJ2-7 TRBV4-2 - CASSQLAGNEQYF
17 TRBJ2-3 TRBV28 - CASSSPPRRGASDTQYF
13 TRBJ2-5 TRBV29-1 - CSVEEGSGETQYF
16 TRBJ2-3 TRBV20-1 - CSAGTSGSVGTDTQYF
17 TRBJ2-7 TRBV28 - CASRFTTLTGGFYEQYF
11 TRBJ2-2 TRBV12-3/TRBV12-4 - CATTDTGELFF
15 TRBJ2-7 TRBV13 - CASSLGTGSAYEQYF
14 TRBJ2-1 TRBV9 - CASSPQERGVEQFF
15 TRBJ2-7 TRBV7-9 - CASSLYAPVSGEQYF
14 TRBJ2-2 TRBV6-4 large CASSDSTGAGELFF
13 TRBJ2-5 TRBV7-3 - CASGQQGQETQYF
14 TRBJ2-2 TRBV14 - CASSLGGNTGELFF